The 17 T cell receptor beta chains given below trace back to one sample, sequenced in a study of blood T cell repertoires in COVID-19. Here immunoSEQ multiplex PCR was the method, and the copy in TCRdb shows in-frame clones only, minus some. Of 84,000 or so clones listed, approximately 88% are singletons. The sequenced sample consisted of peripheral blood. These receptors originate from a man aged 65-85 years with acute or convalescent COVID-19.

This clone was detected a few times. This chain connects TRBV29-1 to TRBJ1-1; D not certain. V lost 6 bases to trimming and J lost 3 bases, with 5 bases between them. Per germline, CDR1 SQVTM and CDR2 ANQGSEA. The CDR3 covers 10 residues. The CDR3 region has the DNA TGCAGCGTAACACACACTGAAGCTTTCTTT. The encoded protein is CSVTHTEAFF.

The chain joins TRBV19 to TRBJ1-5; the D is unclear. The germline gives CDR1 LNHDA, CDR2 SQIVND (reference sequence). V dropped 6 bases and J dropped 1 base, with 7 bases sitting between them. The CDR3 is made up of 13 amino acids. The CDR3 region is CASSATSNQPQHF. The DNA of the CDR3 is TGTGCCAGTAGCGCCACAAGCAATCAGCCCCAGCATTTT.

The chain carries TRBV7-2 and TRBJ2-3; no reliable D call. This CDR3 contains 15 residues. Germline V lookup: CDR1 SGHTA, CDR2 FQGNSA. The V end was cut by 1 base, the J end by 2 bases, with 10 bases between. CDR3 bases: TGTGCCAGCAGCTTAGACAGATTGAACACAGATACGCAGTATTTT. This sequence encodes CASSLDRLNTDTQYF.

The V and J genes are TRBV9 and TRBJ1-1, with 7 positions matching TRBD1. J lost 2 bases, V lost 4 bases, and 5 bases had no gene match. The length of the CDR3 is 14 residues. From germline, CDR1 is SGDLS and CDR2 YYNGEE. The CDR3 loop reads CASSPGGYNTEAFF. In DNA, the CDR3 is TGTGCCAGCAGCCCAGGGGGGTATAACACTGAAGCTTTCTTT.

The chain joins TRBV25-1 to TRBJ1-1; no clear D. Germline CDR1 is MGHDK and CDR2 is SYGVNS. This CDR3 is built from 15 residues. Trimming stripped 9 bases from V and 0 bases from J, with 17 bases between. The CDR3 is CASRRAEGMNTEAFF. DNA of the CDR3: TGTGCCAGTCGGCGGGCGGAAGGAATGAACACTGAAGCTTTCTTT.

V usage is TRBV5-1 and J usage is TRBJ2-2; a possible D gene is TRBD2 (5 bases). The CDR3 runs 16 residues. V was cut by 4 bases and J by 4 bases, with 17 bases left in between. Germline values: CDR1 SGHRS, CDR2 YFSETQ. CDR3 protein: CASSPDERRSTGELFF. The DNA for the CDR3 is TGCGCCAGCAGCCCGGATGAGCGGAGGTCCACCGGGGAGCTGTTTTTT.

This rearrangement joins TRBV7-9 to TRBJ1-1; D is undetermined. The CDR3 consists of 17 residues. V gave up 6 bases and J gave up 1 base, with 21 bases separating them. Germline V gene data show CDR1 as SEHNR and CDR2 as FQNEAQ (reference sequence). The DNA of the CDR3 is TGTGCCAGCAGGCCCGGGTCCGGGGAGCCAGGGAACACTGAAGCTTTCTTT. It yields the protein CASRPGSGEPGNTEAFF.

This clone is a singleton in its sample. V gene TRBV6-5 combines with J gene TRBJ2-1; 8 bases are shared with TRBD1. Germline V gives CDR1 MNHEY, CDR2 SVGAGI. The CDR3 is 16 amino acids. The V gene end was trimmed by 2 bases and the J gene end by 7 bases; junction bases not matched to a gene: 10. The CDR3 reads CASSYLLNRGSNEQFF. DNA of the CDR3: TGTGCCAGCAGTTACCTTCTAAACAGGGGGTCAAATGAGCAGTTCTTC.

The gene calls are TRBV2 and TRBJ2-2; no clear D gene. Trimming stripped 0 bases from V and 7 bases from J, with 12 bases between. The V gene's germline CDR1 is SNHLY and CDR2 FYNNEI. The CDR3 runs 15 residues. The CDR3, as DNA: TGTGCCAGCAGTGAAGCGCTTCGACTCGGCGGGGAGCTGTTTTTT. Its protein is CASSEALRLGGELFF.

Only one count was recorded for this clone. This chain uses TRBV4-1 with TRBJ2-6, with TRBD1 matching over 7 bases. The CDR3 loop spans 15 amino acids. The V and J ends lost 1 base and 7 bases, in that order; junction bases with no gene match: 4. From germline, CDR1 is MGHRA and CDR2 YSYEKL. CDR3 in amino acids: CASSQVGQTANVLTF. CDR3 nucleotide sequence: TGCGCCAGCAGCCAAGTGGGACAGACAGCCAACGTCCTGACTTTC.

As DNA, the CDR3 is TGTGCCAGCAATCGGGACAGGGATCAGCCCCAGCATTTT. It codes for CASNRDRDQPQHF. This chain joins TRBV2 and TRBJ1-5, with 9 bases identical to TRBD1. CDR3 length: 13 residues. V trimming: 7 bases; J trimming: 5 bases; junction bases outside the gene matches: 3. Germline V gene lookup returns CDR1 SNHLY and CDR2 FYNNEI. The full variable domain, its missing parts supplied by reference TRBV2 and TRBJ1-5, is EPEVTQTPSHQVTQMGQEVILRCVPISNHLYFYWYRQILGQKVEFLVSFYNNEISEKSEIFDDQFSVERPDGSNFTLKIRSTKLEDSAMYFCASNRDRDQPQHFGDGTRLSIL.

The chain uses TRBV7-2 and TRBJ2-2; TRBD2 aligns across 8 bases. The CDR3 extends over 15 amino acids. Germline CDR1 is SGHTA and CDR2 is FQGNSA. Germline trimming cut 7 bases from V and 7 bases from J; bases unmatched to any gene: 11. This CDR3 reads CASIIGGANSGELFF. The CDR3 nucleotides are TGTGCCAGCATCATCGGGGGGGCGAATAGCGGGGAGCTGTTTTTT.

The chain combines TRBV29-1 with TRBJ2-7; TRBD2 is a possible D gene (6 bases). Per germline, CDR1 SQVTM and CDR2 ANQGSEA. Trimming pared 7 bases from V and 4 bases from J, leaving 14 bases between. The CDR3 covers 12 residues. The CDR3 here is CSAYGSGYEQYF. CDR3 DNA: TGCAGCGCGTACGGGAGCGGGTACGAGCAGTACTTC.

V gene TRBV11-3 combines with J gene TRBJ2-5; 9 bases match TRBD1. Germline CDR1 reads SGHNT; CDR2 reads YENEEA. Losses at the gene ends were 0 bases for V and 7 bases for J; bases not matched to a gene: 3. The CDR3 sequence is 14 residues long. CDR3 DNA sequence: TGTGCCAGCAGCTTAGAACGACAGGGGGGGACCCAGTACTTC. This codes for CASSLERQGGTQYF.

The CDR3 region has the DNA TGTGCCAGCGGTAACAGGGGTGGAACTGAAGCTTTCTTT. Amino acid sequence: CASGNRGGTEAFF. J is TRBJ1-1 and V is TRBV2, with 7 positions matching TRBD1. Germline values: CDR1 SNHLY, CDR2 FYNNEI. Germline trimming cut 8 bases from V and 5 bases from J; bases unmatched to any gene: 8. This CDR3 is built from 13 residues.

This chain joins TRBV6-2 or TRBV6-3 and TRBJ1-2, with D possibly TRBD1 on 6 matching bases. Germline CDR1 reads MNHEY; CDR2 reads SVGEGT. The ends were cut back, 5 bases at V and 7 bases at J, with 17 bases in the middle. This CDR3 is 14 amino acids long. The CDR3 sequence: CASSPQPARGGYTF. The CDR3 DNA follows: TGTGCCAGCAGTCCACAACCCGCCAGGGGTGGCTACACCTTC.

The CDR3 spells CASSPSPTGTKETQYF. The CDR3 DNA sequence: TGTGCCAGCAGCCCCTCGCCGACAGGAACCAAAGAGACCCAGTACTTC. V is TRBV5-6 and J is TRBJ2-5, with a weak D call TRBD1 (6 bases). Germline V gene sequence: CDR1 SGHDT, CDR2 YYEEEE. CDR3 length: 16 residues. V was shortened by 4 bases and J by 3 bases, with 19 bases between the two germline ends.